The T cell receptor beta chain described here comes from a study of blood T cell repertoires in COVID-19. Study as a whole: The United States, Italy and Spain provided the acute and convalescent COVID-19 samples. Sample material is recorded as cDNA or gDNA derived from T cells, B-cell-depleted T cells, or PBMCs.

Original handling: Nucleated cell number was recorded as an estimate derived from reference gene primer amplification. Profiled with immunoSEQ multiplex PCR; TCRdb holds only in-frame clones, not every one. For V, J and clone size, that table is used; D and trimming come from the DNA. This table has around 55,000 clones, 90% appearing once. This clone was seen a few times. Germline V gene data show CDR1 as KGHSH and CDR2 as LQKENI. V lost 3 bases and J 3 bases, leaving 6 bases between the germline ends. The CDR3 extends over 12 amino acids. The receptor comes from a man in his 60s with acute or convalescent COVID-19. The gene calls are TRBV18 and TRBJ2-7; D unresolved. Specimen: peripheral blood. The DNA of the CDR3 is TGTGCCAGCTCACCTAATTTCTACGAGCAGTACTTC. Protein product: CASSPNFYEQYF.